The clone carrying this TCR beta chain appeared a few times. Its target is unknown. The TCR alpha and TCR beta cDNA libraries, bearing sample barcodes and UMIs, were generated by 5'RACE using constant-segment primers. One entry per CDR3 protein results from TCRdb running MiXCR on the 5' RACE reads. Here the sample spans about 290,000 distinct CDR3 sequences, about 16% being singletons. This sample is drawn from a study of T-cell memory formation after mild COVID-19. Trimming cost V 0 bases and J 3 bases, with 13 bases left between them. The CDR3 is 16 residues long. Germline CDR1 LGHNA, CDR2 YSLEER. Whole-study results and caveats: Of the contracting clones, CD4+ ones lay mainly in CM and EM, and CD8+ ones in EMRA. From day 15 to 85, contracting clones were balanced between CD4 and CD8, whereas later expanders leaned toward CD4+.

The sequence was obtained from a man younger than 35 who had mild COVID-19 (a few samples of this study predate the infection). Cell type and time point are not known. Sample: PBMCs or a T cell subset sorted from them (not recorded which). The chain uses TRBV4-3 and TRBJ2-3; D is unclear. CDR3 DNA: TGCGCCAGCAGCCAAGAGTCCAGCCTCGGAACAGATACGCAGTATTTT. This translates into CASSQESSLGTDTQYF.